This T cell receptor (beta chain) came from a study of OX40 agonist ivuxolimab in advanced cancers. Study-wide results and caveats: CD4+ and CD8+ blood T cells expanded clonally by week 6 at 0.1 to 3.0 mg/kg.

A remark on this clone: Its antigen is unidentified.

Repertoires were generated with immunoSEQ multiplex PCR, while TCRdb's copy carries only in-frame clones and drops some. Of approximately 72,000 clones in the sample, 75% to 85% were seen once. Germline lookup yields CDR1 LNHDA and CDR2 SQIVND (reference sequence). V was clipped by 1 base and J by 7 bases, with 7 bases between them. The CDR3 spans 13 residues. This specimen was CD4+ or CD8+ T cells sorted from blood, taken in a trial of the OX40 agonist ivuxolimab. The source of this sequence is an adult with an advanced solid tumor such as melanoma, head and neck, liver or kidney cancer. The rearrangement links TRBV19 to TRBJ1-4; a possible D gene is TRBD1 (5 bases). CDR3 DNA sequence: TGTGCCAGTAGTATAGGAGGGGCTGAAAAACTGTTTTTT. Translating it yields CASSIGGAEKLFF.